This T cell receptor beta chain is drawn from a study of T cells in Graves' hyperthyroidism and ophthalmopathy. Germline V gives CDR1 DFQATT, CDR2 SNEGSKA (reference sequence). V was clipped by 6 bases and J by 1 base, with 16 bases between them. The CDR3 totals 15 residues. Regions amplified from RNA transcripts were the TCR beta CDR3 regions. RT-PCR in the first round (using the HTBI primer set) targeted the TCR CDR3. Using its own MiXCR run on the multiplex PCR reads, TCRdb lists one record per CDR3 protein. Counted here are hundreds of thousands of distinct CDR3 sequences, approximately 15% occurring once; the ten biggest clones make up roughly 3.4%. Study results and limitations: A median about 6.2 months before onset, the model predicted ophthalmopathy. From stable hyperthyroidism, ophthalmopathy was separated by a 13 V-J model.

This clonotype was picked up many times. Its cognate antigen is unknown. Sequenced: blood. The clonotype was recovered from a woman aged 40 to 50 with Graves' ophthalmopathy. The rearrangement joins TRBV20-1 to TRBJ1-5; a weak D match, TRBD1 (5 bases). CDR3 bases: TGCAGTGCCTCCCGAGGAGGGGCGAGCAATCAGCCCCAGCATTTT. It encodes CSASRGGASNQPQHF.